This T cell receptor beta chain derives from a study of vaccination and CD4 T cells after COVID-19 (dated by TCRdb to between 2022 and 2023). In the study overall: Convalescent patients had a positive SARS-CoV-2 result on nasal swab PCR, and of these patients, nine had mild disease and one had severe disease. As controls, cultures received a CEFX viral epitope pool (the positive control), an HIV-1 Nef peptide pool (the negative control), or no peptide at all. Each participant got two doses of either the Pfizer-BioNTech BNT162b2 vaccine (n=8) or the Moderna mRNA-1273 vaccine (n=2). For stimulating the cultures, overlapping spike peptide pools were used, derived from SARS-CoV-2 as well as from the common cold coronaviruses HCoV-NL63, HCoV-OC43 and HCoV-229E. Post-COVID blood samples were collected from convalescent patients a median of about 92 days after diagnosis, with a range of roughly 35 to 180 days. Post-vaccine blood samples were taken a median of about 70 days after the second vaccine dose, with a range of roughly 14 to 250 days. The convalescent cohort comprised six males and four females, including two Hispanic individuals, seven Caucasians, two Asians and one multiracial person. In approximately eleven COVID-19 convalescent patients and 4 infection-naive healthy vaccine recipients, the spike-specific CD4+ TCR repertoire before mRNA vaccination was compared with the repertoire after mRNA vaccination.

Library prep was done by PCR. DNA from cultured CD4+ T cells underwent TCR sequencing with the Oncomine TCR Beta short-read assay at the Johns Hopkins FTIC core. The QIAamp micro DNA kit was used to extract genomic DNA from the cultured CD4+ T cells. Oncomine TCR Beta libraries made from cultured CD4+ T cells were pooled using unique dual indexes and sequenced on an Illumina iSeq 100. In the paper's pipeline: Non-productive sequences were filtered out, and CDR3s that did not start with C, did not end with F or W, or were shorter than 7 amino acids were discarded. The MANAFEST web application was used to identify antigen-specific clonotypes by comparing peptide-stimulated wells against reference wells and other culture wells. Positive clones required FDR below 0.05, an odds ratio above 5, and productive frequency above 0.1% in at least two of three replicate wells. A clonotype was classed as cross-reactive if the clonotype showed significant expansion both in SARS-CoV-2 spike wells and in at least one common cold coronavirus spike condition. Levenshtein distances (stringdist) and unrooted phylogenetic trees (ape) in R version 3.6.1 were used to assess CDR3 homology. TCRdb trimmed the raw reads at Q25, called clones with MiXCR and kept productive beta chains. Each record represents a unique CDR3 protein, reported with the most common genes and DNA among its rows. Clone size and V and J calls follow TCRdb, not the original study. The sample records 15,000 to 20,000 distinct CDR3 sequences, around half of which are singletons. The ten largest clones represent around 20% of the sample.

The sample's treatment or condition label, decoded: approximately nine-day PBMC culture with coronavirus spike peptide pools or control peptides (ViraFEST assay). The study used the ViraFEST assay, which expanded antigen-specific T cells with peptide pools and then identified expanded clonotypes by TCR sequencing. Positive SARS-CoV-2 PCR tests in the convalescent patients dated from March to December 2020, before Alpha, Beta and Delta variants emerged in the United States. Each well held about 2.2 million PBMCs cultured in IMDM containing approximately 5% human AB serum and roughly 9.7 IU/ml IL-2, with 9 to 10 ug/ml peptide pools added. Half of the culture medium was replaced with fresh IL-2-containing medium on days 3 and 7. After approximately 10 days of culture, CD4+ T cells were isolated by negative selection using the EasySep CD4+ T cell isolation kit. Ficoll-Paque Plus gradient centrifugation was used to isolate PBMCs from whole blood, and the isolated PBMCs were then either used fresh or cryopreserved at -140C. Each culture condition was generally run in triplicate wells.

The full study reports these points: The number of convalescent patients in the study was relatively small, and the study did not examine early timepoints following natural infection. In convalescent patients, nearly all vaccine-specific clones (304 of 307) were found to be mono-reactive for SARS-CoV-2 spike rather than cross-reactive with common cold coronaviruses. An increase in the median number of SARS-CoV-2-reactive clonotypes from 20 to 25 after infection to 38 after vaccination was observed, but the change was not found to be significant. In convalescent patients, a median roughly 85% of post-vaccine SARS-CoV-2-reactive clones were detected only after vaccination, and vaccine-specific priming was suggested by this finding.

Per the germline V gene, SGHDT is the CDR1 and YYEEEE is the CDR2. From V the trimming removes 4 bases and from J it removes 6 bases, while the gene matches leave 11 bases of the junction unaccounted for. From cysteine to phenylalanine, the CDR3 is 16 amino acids long. Only the CDR3 part of the read is kept: 48 bases, read in frame from the first base. Comments on this clonotype: Its binding antigen is unknown. No clone much larger than this one lies a single base away; base qualities are absent.

Sequenced here: CD4+ T cells from blood, cultured in vitro, sampled before SARS-CoV-2 vaccination. The chain was built from TRBV5-6 and TRBJ2-4, and TRBD1 matches 9 of the central bases. The sequence derives from a human donor who had recovered from COVID-19. CDR3 protein: CASSLTGGFQGNIQYF. The DNA reads TGTGCCAGCAGCCTTACAGGGGGCTTCCAGGGAAACATTCAGTACTTC.